The 5 T cell receptor beta chains below all came from one sample that was sequenced in a study of blood T cell repertoires in COVID-19. TCRdb's copy holds only in-frame clones and misses some; the assay was immunoSEQ multiplex PCR. The sample holds more than 55,000 clones, approximately 80% seen once. Material: peripheral blood. Source of these receptors: a woman of 80 years or more with acute or convalescent COVID-19.

The chain carries TRBV6-5 and TRBJ2-7, with 11 positions matching TRBD2. In germline, CDR1 is MNHEY, CDR2 SVGAGI. This CDR3 is 15 amino acids long. Trimming cost V 0 bases and J 6 bases; bases outside gene matches: 4. This CDR3 reads CASSYSRLAGGEQYF. The CDR3 DNA is TGTGCCAGCAGTTACTCGAGGCTAGCGGGGGGCGAGCAGTACTTC.

The V call is TRBV11-2, the J call TRBJ1-1; D remains ambiguous. Germline V gene sequence: CDR1 SGHAT, CDR2 FQNNGV. Trimming removed 3 bases at V and 3 bases at J, with 8 bases between. There are 13 residues in the CDR3. CDR3 amino acids: CASSFSRDTEAFF. The CDR3 region has the DNA TGTGCCAGCAGCTTTAGTCGAGACACTGAAGCTTTCTTT.

V gene TRBV24-1 combines with J gene TRBJ2-2; 11 positions agree with TRBD2. Germline V gene lookup returns CDR1 KGHDR and CDR2 SFDVKD. V trimming: 4 bases; J trimming: 5 bases; junction bases outside the gene matches: 5. The CDR3 runs 16 residues. For the CDR3, the DNA is TGTGCCACCAGTGACAAAACTAGCGGGGGTACCGGGGAGCTGTTTTTT. The encoded protein is CATSDKTSGGTGELFF.

In this sample, this clone turned up a few times. This rearrangement joins TRBV5-1 to TRBJ1-1, with 9 bases matching TRBD1. V lost 2 bases to trimming and J lost 1 base; unmatched junction nucleotides: 3. The length of the CDR3 is 15 residues. Per germline, CDR1 SGHRS and CDR2 YFSETQ. The CDR3 loop is CASSLRTGENTEAFF. Written as DNA, the CDR3 is TGCGCCAGCAGCTTAAGGACAGGGGAGAACACTGAAGCTTTCTTT. The full variable domain, with the rest looked up from reference TRBV5-1 and TRBJ1-1, is KAGVTQTPRYLIKTRGQQVTLSCSPISGHRSVSWYQQTPGQGLQFLFEYFSETQRNKGNFPGRFSGRQFSNSRSEMNVSTLELGDSALYLCASSLRTGENTEAFFGQGTRLTVV.

The chain is built from TRBV4-1 and TRBJ2-7, with 12 positions matching TRBD2. The CDR3 has 13 residues. After removal of 3 bases from V and 12 bases from J, the junction contained 6 bases not matched to a gene. Germline CDR1 MGHRA, CDR2 YSYEKL. DNA of the CDR3: TGCGCCAGCAGCCACCCGACTAGCGGGGGATTGTACTTC. It translates to CASSHPTSGGLYF.